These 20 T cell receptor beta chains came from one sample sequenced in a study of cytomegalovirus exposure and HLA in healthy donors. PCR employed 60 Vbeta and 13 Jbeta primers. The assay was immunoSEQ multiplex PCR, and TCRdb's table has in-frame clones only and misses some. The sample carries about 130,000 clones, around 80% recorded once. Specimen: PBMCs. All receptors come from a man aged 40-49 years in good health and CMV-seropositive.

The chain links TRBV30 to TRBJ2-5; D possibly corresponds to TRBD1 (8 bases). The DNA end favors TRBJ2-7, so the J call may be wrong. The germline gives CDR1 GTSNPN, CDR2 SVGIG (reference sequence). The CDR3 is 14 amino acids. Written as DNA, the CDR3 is TGTGCCTGGAGGGGGGGGACAGGTCCCTACGAGCAGTACTTC. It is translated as CAWRGGTGPYEQYF.

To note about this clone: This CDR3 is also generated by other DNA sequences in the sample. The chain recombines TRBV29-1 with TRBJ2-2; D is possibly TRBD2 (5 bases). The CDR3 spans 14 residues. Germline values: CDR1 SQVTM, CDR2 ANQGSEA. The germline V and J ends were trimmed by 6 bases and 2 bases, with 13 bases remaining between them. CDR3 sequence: CSVRTGSNTGELFF. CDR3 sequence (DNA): TGCAGCGTCCGGACGGGGTCCAACACCGGGGAGCTGTTTTTT.

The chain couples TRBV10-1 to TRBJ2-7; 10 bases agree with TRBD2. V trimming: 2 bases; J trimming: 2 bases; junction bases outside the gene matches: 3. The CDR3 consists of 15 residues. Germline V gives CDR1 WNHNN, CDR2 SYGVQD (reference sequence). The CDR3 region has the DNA TGCGCCAGCAGTGAGGGGCTAGCGGGGGCCTACGAGCAGTACTTC. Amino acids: CASSEGLAGAYEQYF.

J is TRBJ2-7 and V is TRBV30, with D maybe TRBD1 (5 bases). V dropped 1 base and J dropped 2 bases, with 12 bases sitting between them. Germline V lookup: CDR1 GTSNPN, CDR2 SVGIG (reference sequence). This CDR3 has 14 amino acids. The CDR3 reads CAWSGGGGTYEQYF. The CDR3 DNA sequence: TGTGCCTGGAGTGGGGGCGGTGGGACCTACGAGCAGTACTTC. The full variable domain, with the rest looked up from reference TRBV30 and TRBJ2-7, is SQTIHQWPATLVQPVGSPLSLECTVEGTSNPNLYWYRQAAGRGLQLLFYSVGIGQISSEVPQNLSASRPQDRQFILSSKKLLLSDSGFYLCAWSGGGGTYEQYFGPGTRLTVT.

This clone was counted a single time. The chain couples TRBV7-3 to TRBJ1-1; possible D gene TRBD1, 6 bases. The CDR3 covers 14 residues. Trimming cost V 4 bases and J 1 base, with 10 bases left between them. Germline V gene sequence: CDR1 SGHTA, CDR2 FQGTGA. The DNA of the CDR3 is TGTGCCAGCAGCTCCCAGGGGAGGAACACTGAAGCTTTCTTT. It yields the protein CASSSQGRNTEAFF.

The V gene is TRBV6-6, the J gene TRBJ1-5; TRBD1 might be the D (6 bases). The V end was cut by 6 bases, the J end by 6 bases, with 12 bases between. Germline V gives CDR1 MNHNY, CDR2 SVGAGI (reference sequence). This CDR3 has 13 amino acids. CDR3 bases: TGTGCCAGCAGCCCAGGGGTGGGTCAGCCCCAGCATTTT. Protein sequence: CASSPGVGQPQHF.

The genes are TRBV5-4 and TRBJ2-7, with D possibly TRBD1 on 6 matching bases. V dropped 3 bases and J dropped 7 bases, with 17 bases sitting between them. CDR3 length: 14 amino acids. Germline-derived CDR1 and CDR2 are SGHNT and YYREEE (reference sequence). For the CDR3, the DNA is TGTGCCAGCAGCTCGACTGGGGGCCAGCGGGAGCAGTACTTC. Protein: CASSSTGGQREQYF.

The CDR3 sequence is CASSQERTPLSGANVLTF. CDR3 nucleotides: TGCGCCAGCAGCCAAGAGAGGACTCCCCTCTCTGGGGCCAACGTCCTGACTTTC. This chain uses TRBV4-1 with TRBJ2-6, with D tentatively TRBD2 (5 bases). Per germline, CDR1 MGHRA and CDR2 YSYEKL. Deletions cut 0 bases from V and 0 bases from J, with 12 bases between. CDR3 size: 18 residues.

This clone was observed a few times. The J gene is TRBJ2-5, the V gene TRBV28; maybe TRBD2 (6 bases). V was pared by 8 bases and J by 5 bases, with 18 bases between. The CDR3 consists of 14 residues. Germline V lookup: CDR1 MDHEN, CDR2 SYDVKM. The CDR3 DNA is TGTGCCAGCGATGAGAGCAGTGGGAGGGAGACCCAGTACTTC. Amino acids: CASDESSGRETQYF.

The CDR3 coding sequence is TGTGCCAGCAGCCCCGCGGTGCGGCCAAGTCCCGAGCAGTACTTC. The encoded protein is CASSPAVRPSPEQYF. V and J are TRBV27 and TRBJ2-7; no clear D. The CDR3 contains 15 residues. The germline gives CDR1 MNHEY, CDR2 SMNVEV (reference sequence). The V and J ends lost 6 bases and 6 bases respectively, with 21 bases between them.

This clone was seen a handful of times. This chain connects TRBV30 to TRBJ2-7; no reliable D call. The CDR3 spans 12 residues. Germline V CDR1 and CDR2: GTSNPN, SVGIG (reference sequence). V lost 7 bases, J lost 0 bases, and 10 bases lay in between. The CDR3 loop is CALGEVSYEQYF. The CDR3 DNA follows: TGTGCCTTAGGAGAGGTCTCCTACGAGCAGTACTTC.

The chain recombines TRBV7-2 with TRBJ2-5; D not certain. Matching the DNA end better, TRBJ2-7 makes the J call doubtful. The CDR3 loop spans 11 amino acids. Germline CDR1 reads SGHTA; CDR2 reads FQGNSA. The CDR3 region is CASSFFYEQYF. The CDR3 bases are TGTGCCAGCAGCTTCTTCTACGAGCAGTACTTC.

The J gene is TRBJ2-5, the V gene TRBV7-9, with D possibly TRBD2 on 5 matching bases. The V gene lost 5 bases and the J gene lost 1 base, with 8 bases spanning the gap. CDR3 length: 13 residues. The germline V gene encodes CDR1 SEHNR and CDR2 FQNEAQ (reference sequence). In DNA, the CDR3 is TGTGCCAGCAGCCGGGATCCCCAAGAGACCCAGTACTTC. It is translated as CASSRDPQETQYF.

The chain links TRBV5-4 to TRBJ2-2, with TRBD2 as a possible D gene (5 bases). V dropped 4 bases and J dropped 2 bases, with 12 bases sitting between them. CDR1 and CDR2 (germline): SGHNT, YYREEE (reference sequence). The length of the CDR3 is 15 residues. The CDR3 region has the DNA TGTGCCAGCAGCGTAGGAGGAATTAACACCGGGGAGCTGTTTTTT. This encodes CASSVGGINTGELFF.

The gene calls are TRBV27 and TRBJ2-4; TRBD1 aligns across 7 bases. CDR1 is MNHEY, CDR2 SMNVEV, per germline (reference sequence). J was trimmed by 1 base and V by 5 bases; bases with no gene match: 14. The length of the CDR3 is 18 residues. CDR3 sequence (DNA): TGTGCCAGCAGTCCAGTTTGGGACAGCCCAGGGGCCAAAAACATTCAGTACTTC. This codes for CASSPVWDSPGAKNIQYF.

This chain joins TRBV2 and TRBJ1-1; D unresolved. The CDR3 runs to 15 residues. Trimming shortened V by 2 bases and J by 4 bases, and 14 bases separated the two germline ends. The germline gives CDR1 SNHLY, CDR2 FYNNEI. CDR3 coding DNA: TGTGCCAGCAGTGAATTTGTCGGCGGAGGCACTGAAGCTTTCTTT. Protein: CASSEFVGGGTEAFF.

CDR3 nucleotides: TGTGCCAGCAGCTTAGTAAGGGCTAGCGGATCCTACGAGCAGTACTTC. Its protein is CASSLVRASGSYEQYF. V is TRBV7-8 and J is TRBJ2-7; 7 positions match TRBD2. CDR1 and CDR2 (germline): SGHVS, FQNEAQ. This CDR3 contains 16 residues. Trimming at V came to 1 base and at J to 1 base, leaving 7 bases not matched to a gene. Filled out from reference TRBV7-8 and TRBJ2-7, the complete variable domain reads GAGVSQSPRYKVAKRGQDVALRCDPISGHVSLFWYQQALGQGPEFLTYFQNEAQLDKSGLPSDRFFAERPEGSVSTLKIQRTQQEDSAVYLCASSLVRASGSYEQYFGPGTRLTVT.

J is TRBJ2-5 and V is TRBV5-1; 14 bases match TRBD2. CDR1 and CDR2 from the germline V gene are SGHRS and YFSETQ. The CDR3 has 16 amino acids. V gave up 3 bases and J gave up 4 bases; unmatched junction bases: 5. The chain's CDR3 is CASSWTGTSGRETQYF. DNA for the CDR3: TGCGCCAGCAGCTGGACCGGGACTAGCGGGAGAGAGACCCAGTACTTC.

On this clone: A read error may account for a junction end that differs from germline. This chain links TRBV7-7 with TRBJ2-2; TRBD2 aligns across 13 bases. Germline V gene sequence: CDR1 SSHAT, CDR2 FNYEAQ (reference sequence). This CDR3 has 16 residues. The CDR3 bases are TGTGCTAGCAGTCAGGGACTAGCGGGATCCACCGGGGAGCTGTTTTTT. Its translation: CASSQGLAGSTGELFF.

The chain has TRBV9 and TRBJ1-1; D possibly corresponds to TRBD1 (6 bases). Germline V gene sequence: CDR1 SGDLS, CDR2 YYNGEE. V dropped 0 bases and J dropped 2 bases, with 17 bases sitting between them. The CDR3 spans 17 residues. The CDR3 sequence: CASSVESPGQINTEAFF. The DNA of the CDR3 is TGTGCCAGCAGCGTAGAGAGCCCCGGACAGATAAACACTGAAGCTTTCTTT.